This TCR beta chain was profiled in a study of T-cell memory formation after mild COVID-19 (dated by TCRdb to 2020 to 2023). Background on the whole study: Most TCR sequence clusters were specific to one of the two donors. T-cell clones expanding and contracting after mild COVID-19 in a couple of donors were tracked by longitudinal TCRalpha and TCRbeta repertoire sequencing. The cohort was made up of two young adult volunteers, one female and one male, who were previously healthy. What the study reported, not specific to this receptor: Some responding clones were detected in pre-infection memory, suggesting pre-existing cross-reactive memory T cells joined the SARS-CoV-2 response. Only a couple of mild cases were covered in the study, and larger cohorts including severe cases with pre-infection samples were considered necessary. From day 15 to 85, contracting clones showed balanced CD4/CD8 phenotypes, whereas a second wave of clones that expanded from day 15 to 37 leaned towards CD4+. Contracting CD4+ clones turned up mainly in the CM and EM memory subsets, whereas EMRA was where CD8+ clones were enriched. The second-wave clones that peaked on day 37 were not confirmed to be SARS-CoV-2 specific.

V lost 5 bases and J lost 3 bases; the stretch between them is 11 bases long. CDR1 is given as SGHTA and CDR2 as FQGNSA, both from the germline V gene. Including cysteine and phenylalanine, the CDR3 has 14 amino acids. Solely the CDR3 DNA is kept, with 42 bases framed from the first base. The instrument was an Illumina NovaSeq 6000. TCRalpha and TCRbeta cDNA libraries were constructed by 5'RACE with constant-segment primers, with sample barcodes and unique molecular identifiers being introduced. RNA was extracted from every sample with Trizol reagent. Libraries were amplified in two PCR steps, with a second sample barcode and Illumina TruSeq adapters added in the second step. Sequencing of the libraries was done on an Illumina NovaSeq, producing 2 x 150 bp paired-end reads. The authors' analysis ran thus. With migec v1.2.7, reads were demultiplexed and then collapsed into UMI-guided consensus sequences. Using mixcr v2.1.11, the UMI consensuses were aligned to TRA and TRB V and J templates and assembled into clonotypes. A clonotype was counted as expanded or contracted only when both edgeR and NoisET called the clonotype significant, with the noise models trained on biological replicates. edgeR calls used a false discovery rate-adjusted p below 0.01 and a log2 fold-change threshold of 1. As an exploratory analysis of dynamics, PCA with hierarchical clustering was applied to max-normalized trajectories of the 1000 most abundant clonotypes. Separately sequenced CD4+ and CD8+ repertoires were used to assign a CD4 or CD8 phenotype to each responding clone. TCRdb trimmed the raw reads at Q25, called clones with MiXCR and kept productive beta chains. Rows are combined by CDR3 protein, so each entry shows the most common genes and DNA. The V and J calls reflect TCRdb's pipeline rather than the authors' work. The sample contains around 300,000 distinct CDR3 sequences, about 20% of them found a single time. The top ten clonotypes cover roughly 23% of the sample.

This clonotype was detected only a few times. Its recognized antigen is unknown. Base-call qualities are not available, and no considerably larger clone is one nucleotide away. Ficoll-Paque density gradient centrifugation was the method used to isolate PBMCs. This receptor was identified in a man younger than 35 who had mild COVID-19 (a few samples of this study predate the infection). The sample titles of this study are shuffled in the database, so cell type and time point are left out; the donor was told from shared clones. Sample: PBMCs or a T cell subset sorted from them (not recorded which). The V and J segments used are TRBV7-2 and TRBJ1-5, with a weak D call of TRBD1 (5 bases match). For the CDR3, the sequence is CASSGGGINQPQHF. The nucleotide sequence is given as TGTGCCAGCAGCGGGGGAGGTATCAATCAGCCCCAGCATTTT.